The 29 T cell receptor beta chains reported below all come from one sample, sequenced in a study of T cells expressing NK-cell markers. After re-calling the 5' RACE reads, TCRdb lists one entry per CDR3 protein, DNA absent. The repertoire table contains approximately 460,000 distinct CDR3 sequences. Sequencing used blood T cells: a sorted CD56 or NKG2C T cell subset, CD4+ or CD8+ T cells, or bulk PBMC T cells (not recorded which). The receptors originated from a woman between 18 and 70 years old in good health.

The chain joins TRBV29-1 to TRBJ2-3. This CDR3 has 13 residues. Germline assignment: CDR1 SQVTM and CDR2 ANQGSEA. The CDR3 protein is CSVETPSTDTQYF.

The gene calls are TRBV4-2 and TRBJ2-2; TCRdb reports TRBD2, a call that lacks DNA to check it against. The germline gives CDR1 LGHNA, CDR2 YNFKEQ. The CDR3 is 15 residues long. CDR3 loop: CATYGLAGNTGELFF.

The CDR3 loop reads CASSQGGKTDTQYF. The rearrangement links TRBV4-3 to TRBJ2-3. This CDR3 has 14 amino acids. Germline V CDR1 and CDR2: LGHNA, YSLEER.

The chain couples TRBV27 to TRBJ1-1. CDR1 and CDR2 (germline): MNHEY, SMNVEV (reference sequence). This CDR3 is 15 amino acids long. CDR3 amino acids: CASSLGFGMNTEAFF.

The chain joins TRBV5-5 to TRBJ1-5; TCRdb returns TRBD1, unconfirmable since there is no DNA. Germline-derived CDR1 and CDR2 are SGHKS and YYEKEE (reference sequence). The CDR3 has 16 amino acids. Here the CDR3 reads CASSLAVGTGNQPQHF. Variable domain in full (rest from reference TRBV5-5 and TRBJ1-5): DAGVTQSPTHLIKTRGQQVTLRCSPISGHKSVSWYQQVLGQGPQFIFQYYEKEERGRGNFPDRFSARQFPNYSSELNVNALLLGDSALYLCASSLAVGTGNQPQHFGDGTRLSIL.

V gene TRBV20-1 combines with J gene TRBJ2-3; the TCRdb call, TRBD2, lacks DNA for checking. The germline V gene encodes CDR1 DFQATT and CDR2 SNEGSKA (reference sequence). CDR3 length equals 14 residues. The CDR3 loop reads CSARETLPTDTQYF.

CDR3 loop: CASTAYRNTDTQYF. The chain joins TRBV27 to TRBJ2-3. Looked up from germline, CDR1 is MNHEY and CDR2 is SMNVEV (reference sequence). This CDR3 is 14 amino acids long.

The chain uses TRBV18 and TRBJ2-1. This CDR3 has 15 residues. CDR1 KGHSH and CDR2 LQKENI come from the germline V gene. CDR3 protein: CASSPTRNSYNEQFF.

The chain carries TRBV7-3 and TRBJ2-1; TCRdb names TRBD2, which stays unverified in the absence of DNA. The CDR3 loop spans 16 amino acids. Germline values: CDR1 SGHTA, CDR2 FQGTGA. CDR3 amino acids: CASSLWPSGGPNEQFF. Full variable domain (missing parts from reference TRBV7-3 and TRBJ2-1): GAGVSQTPSNKVTEKGKYVELRCDPISGHTALYWYRQSLGQGPEFLIYFQGTGAADDSGLPNDRFFAVRPEGSVSTLKIQRTERGDSAVYLCASSLWPSGGPNEQFFGPGTRLTVL.

The chain couples TRBV7-9 to TRBJ2-5; the TCRdb D gene call, TRBD1, has no DNA to confirm it. The germline V gene encodes CDR1 SEHNR and CDR2 FQNEAQ (reference sequence). This CDR3 comprises 14 residues. The CDR3 is CASSPGGLWETQYF.

The chain employs TRBV24-1 and TRBJ2-2; with no DNA, the TCRdb D assignment of TRBD1 cannot be verified. Germline loops: CDR1 KGHDR, CDR2 SFDVKD. The CDR3 loop spans 17 amino acids. CDR3: CATSGPPWRKVTGELFF.

The V call is TRBV7-2, the J call TRBJ2-5. The CDR3 runs to 11 residues. Germline V gene lookup returns CDR1 SGHTA and CDR2 FQGNSA. CDR3 amino acids: CASSLDVHIHF.

V gene TRBV10-3 combines with J gene TRBJ2-5; checking the TCRdb D call of TRBD2 is not possible without DNA. CDR1 and CDR2 (germline): ENHRY, SYGVKD. The CDR3 is 16 amino acids. The CDR3 sequence: CAISAGLAGGQETQYF.

The chain is built from TRBV9 and TRBJ1-1; TCRdb proposes TRBD1, but this gene call is untestable without DNA. Per the germline V gene, CDR1 is SGDLS and CDR2 is YYNGEE. The CDR3 loop spans 14 amino acids. This CDR3 reads CASTRAGGGTEAFF.

The V and J genes are TRBV12-3 or TRBV12-4 and TRBJ2-7; TCRdb picks TRBD1, but there is no DNA to check that call. This CDR3 is built from 13 residues. The CDR3 sequence: CASSLGTVDEQYF.

J is TRBJ2-2 and V is TRBV7-8; as DNA is missing, the TRBD2 call by TCRdb cannot be tested. The germline V gene encodes CDR1 SGHVS and CDR2 FQNEAQ. The CDR3 extends over 16 amino acids. The CDR3: CASSLLRLANTGELFF.

V and J are TRBV6-2 or TRBV6-3 and TRBJ2-1; TCRdb names TRBD1, which stays unverified in the absence of DNA. The CDR3 spans 15 residues. Germline V CDR1 and CDR2: MNHEY, SVGEGT. The CDR3 protein is CASSYSPDGVYGQFF.

V and J are TRBV11-2 and TRBJ2-3. This CDR3 is 15 amino acids long. The germline gives CDR1 SGHAT, CDR2 FQNNGV. The CDR3 protein is CASSLDHGRTDTQYF.

The chain couples TRBV7-3 to TRBJ2-3; without DNA, the TCRdb call of TRBD2 cannot be checked. Germline V gives CDR1 SGHTA, CDR2 FQGTGA. This CDR3 has 16 residues. The CDR3 protein is CASSPFGREDSDTQYF.

The chain has TRBV27 and TRBJ2-2. This CDR3 comprises 14 residues. Germline assignment: CDR1 MNHEY and CDR2 SMNVEV (reference sequence). The chain's CDR3 is CASSLFLNTGELFF.

V is TRBV6-2 or TRBV6-3 and J is TRBJ2-3; checking the TCRdb D call of TRBD1 is not possible without DNA. CDR3 size: 15 residues. Germline-derived CDR1 and CDR2 are MNHEY and SVGEGT. This chain's CDR3 is CASSSGDGGTDTQYF.

The chain employs TRBV23-1 and TRBJ1-4; lacking DNA, the TRBD1 call made by TCRdb goes unchecked. TRBV23-1 is placed among ORFs of uncertain function. The CDR3 has 15 residues. The CDR3 loop is CASSQPDREGEKLFF.

The chain joins TRBV9 to TRBJ2-2; the D call from TCRdb, TRBD2, cannot be confirmed without DNA. Germline CDR1 and CDR2: SGDLS and YYNGEE. The CDR3 length is 16 residues. CDR3 amino acids: CASSVDGGIATGELFF.

The genes are TRBV5-1 and TRBJ2-3. The germline gives CDR1 SGHRS, CDR2 YFSETQ. CDR3 length: 14 residues. The CDR3 spells CASSLARVTDTQYF.

The chain has TRBV5-4 and TRBJ2-3; the D call from TCRdb, TRBD1, cannot be confirmed without DNA. The length of the CDR3 is 15 residues. Germline values: CDR1 SGHNT, CDR2 YYREEE (reference sequence). Here the CDR3 reads CASSLLGTDPDTQYF.

This chain uses TRBV12-3 or TRBV12-4 with TRBJ1-4; the TCRdb D gene call, TRBD1, has no DNA to confirm it. The CDR3 totals 19 residues. This chain's CDR3 is CASSFITSGTETTNEKLFF.

The chain couples TRBV10-3 to TRBJ2-5; TCRdb's D call of TRBD1 is untestable without DNA. This CDR3 region has 14 residues. The germline CDR1 and CDR2 sequences are ENHRY and SYGVKD. CDR3 in amino acids: CAISGGGSQETQYF.

The chain joins TRBV15 to TRBJ2-3; TCRdb gives TRBD2 as the D gene, but with no DNA this cannot be confirmed. The length of the CDR3 is 17 residues. Germline lookup yields CDR1 LNHNV and CDR2 YYDKDF (reference sequence). The CDR3 protein is CATSRDNLAANTDTQYF.

V is TRBV6-5 and J is TRBJ2-5; TCRdb proposes TRBD1, but this gene call is untestable without DNA. CDR1 MNHEY and CDR2 SVGAGI come from the germline V gene. CDR3 length: 15 residues. The CDR3 here is CASSYLGGGRETQYF.